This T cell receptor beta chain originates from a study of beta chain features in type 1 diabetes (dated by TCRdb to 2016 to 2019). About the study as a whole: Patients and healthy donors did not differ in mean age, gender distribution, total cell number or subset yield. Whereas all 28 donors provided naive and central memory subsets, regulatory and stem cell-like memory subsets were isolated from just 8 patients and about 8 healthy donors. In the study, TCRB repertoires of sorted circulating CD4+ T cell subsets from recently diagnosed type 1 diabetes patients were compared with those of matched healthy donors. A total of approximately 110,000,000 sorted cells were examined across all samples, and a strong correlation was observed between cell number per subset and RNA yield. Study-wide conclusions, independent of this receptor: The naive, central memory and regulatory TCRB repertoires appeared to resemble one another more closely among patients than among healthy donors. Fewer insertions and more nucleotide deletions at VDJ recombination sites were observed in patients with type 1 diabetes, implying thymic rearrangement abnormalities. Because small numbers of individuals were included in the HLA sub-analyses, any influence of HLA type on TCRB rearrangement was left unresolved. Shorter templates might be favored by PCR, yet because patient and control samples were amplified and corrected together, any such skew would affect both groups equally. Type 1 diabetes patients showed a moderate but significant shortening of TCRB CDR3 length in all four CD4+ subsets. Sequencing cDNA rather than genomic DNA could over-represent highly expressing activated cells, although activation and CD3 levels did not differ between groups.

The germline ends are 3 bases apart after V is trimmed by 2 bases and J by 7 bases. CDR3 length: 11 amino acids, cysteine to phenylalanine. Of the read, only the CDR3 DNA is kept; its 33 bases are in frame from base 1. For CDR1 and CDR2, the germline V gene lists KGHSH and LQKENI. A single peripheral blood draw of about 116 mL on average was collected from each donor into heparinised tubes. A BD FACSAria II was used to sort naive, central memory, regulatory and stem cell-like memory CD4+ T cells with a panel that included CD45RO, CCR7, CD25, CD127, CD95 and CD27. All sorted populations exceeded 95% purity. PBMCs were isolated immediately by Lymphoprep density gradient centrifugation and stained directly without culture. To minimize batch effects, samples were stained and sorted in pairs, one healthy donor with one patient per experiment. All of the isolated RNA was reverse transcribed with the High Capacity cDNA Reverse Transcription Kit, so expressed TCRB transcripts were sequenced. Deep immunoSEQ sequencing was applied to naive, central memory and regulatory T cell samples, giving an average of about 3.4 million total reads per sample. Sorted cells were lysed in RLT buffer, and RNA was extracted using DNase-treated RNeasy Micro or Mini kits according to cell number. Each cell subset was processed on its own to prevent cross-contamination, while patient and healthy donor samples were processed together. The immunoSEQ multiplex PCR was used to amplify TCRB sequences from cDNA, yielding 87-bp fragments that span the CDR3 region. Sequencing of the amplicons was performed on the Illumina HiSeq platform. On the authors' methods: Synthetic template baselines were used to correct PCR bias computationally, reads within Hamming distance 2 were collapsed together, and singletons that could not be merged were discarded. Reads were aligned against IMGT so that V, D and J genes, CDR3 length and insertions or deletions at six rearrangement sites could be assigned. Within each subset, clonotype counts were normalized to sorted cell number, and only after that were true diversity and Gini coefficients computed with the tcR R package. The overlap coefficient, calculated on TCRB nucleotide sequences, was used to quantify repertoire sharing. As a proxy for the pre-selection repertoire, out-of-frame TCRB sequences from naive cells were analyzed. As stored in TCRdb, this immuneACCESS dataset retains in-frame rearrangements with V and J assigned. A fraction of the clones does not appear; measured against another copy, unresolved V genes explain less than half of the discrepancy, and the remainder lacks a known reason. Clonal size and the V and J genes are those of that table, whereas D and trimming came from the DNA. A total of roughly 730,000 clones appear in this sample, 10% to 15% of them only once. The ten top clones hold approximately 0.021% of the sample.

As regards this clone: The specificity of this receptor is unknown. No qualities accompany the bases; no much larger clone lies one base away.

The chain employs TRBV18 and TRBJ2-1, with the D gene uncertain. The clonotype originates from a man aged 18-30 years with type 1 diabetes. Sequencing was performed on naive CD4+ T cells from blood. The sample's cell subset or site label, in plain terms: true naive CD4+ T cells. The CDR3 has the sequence CASSPKNEQFF. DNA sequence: TGTGCCAGCTCACCAAAGAATGAGCAGTTCTTC.